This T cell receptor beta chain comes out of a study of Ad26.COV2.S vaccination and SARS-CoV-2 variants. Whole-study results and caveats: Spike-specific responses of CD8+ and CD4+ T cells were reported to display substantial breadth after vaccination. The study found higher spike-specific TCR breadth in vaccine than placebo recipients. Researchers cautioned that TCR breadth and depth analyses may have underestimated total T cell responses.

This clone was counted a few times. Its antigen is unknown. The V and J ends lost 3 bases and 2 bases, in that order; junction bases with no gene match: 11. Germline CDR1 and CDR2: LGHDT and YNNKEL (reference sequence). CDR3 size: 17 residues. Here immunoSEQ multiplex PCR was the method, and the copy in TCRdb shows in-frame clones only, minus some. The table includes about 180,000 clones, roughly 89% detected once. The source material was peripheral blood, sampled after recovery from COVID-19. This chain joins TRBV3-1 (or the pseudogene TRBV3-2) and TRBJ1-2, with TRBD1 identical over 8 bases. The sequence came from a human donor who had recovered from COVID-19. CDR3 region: CASSQASGRTGNYGYTF. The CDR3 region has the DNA TGTGCCAGCAGCCAGGCCTCAGGAAGGACAGGGAACTATGGCTACACCTTC.